This T cell receptor beta chain was captured in a study of blood T cell repertoires in COVID-19. About the research overall: Material from acute and convalescent COVID-19 was sourced from the United States, Italy and Spain.

Assay: immunoSEQ multiplex PCR; the TCRdb copy retains only in-frame clones and omits some. This repertoire shows around 200,000 clones, around 87% found once; its top ten account for roughly 2.5%. The junction had 7 bases not matched to a gene; V was cut back by 4 bases and J by 9 bases. CDR3 length equals 13 residues. In germline, CDR1 is SNHLY, CDR2 FYNNEI. The clonotype was recovered from a man aged 40-49 years with active or convalescent COVID-19. Sequenced material: peripheral blood. The V gene is TRBV2, the J gene TRBJ2-5, with 8 nucleotides matching TRBD1. CDR3 DNA sequence: TGTGCCAGCAGTGGACGGGACAGGAAATCCCAGTACTTC. It translates to CASSGRDRKSQYF.